This paragraph covers one T cell receptor beta chain sequence. Its specific antigen is unknown. Base qualities are missing; no much larger clone stands one base away. Patients with autoimmune disease history or receiving systemic immunosuppression were excluded from the trial. Peripheral blood for TCR sequencing was drawn from every dose cohort at baseline, at cycle 4 day 1 and at cycle 7 day 1. Samples came from an open-label, multicenter, first-in-human phase I dose-escalation trial of ivuxolimab. Adults with locally advanced or metastatic head and neck squamous cell, hepatocellular, melanoma or renal cell carcinoma were enrolled in the trial. Before TCR sequencing, CD4+ T cells and CD8+ T cells were sorted from peripheral blood as separate populations. From V the trimming removes 6 bases and from J it removes 6 bases, while the gene matches leave 10 bases of the junction unaccounted for. The CDR3, from cysteine to phenylalanine, totals 14 residues. The sequence is cut down to CDR3 DNA, 42 bases in frame from base 1. CDR1 and CDR2, looked up from the germline V gene (reference sequence), are SEHNR and FQNEAQ.

Genomic DNA was isolated from the sorted cells so that the TCRbeta CDR3 region could be sequenced. The immunoSEQ Assay was used to sequence the TCRbeta CDR3 regions. TCRdb took this table from immuneACCESS and kept in-frame rearrangements with V and J called. Such tables lack part of the clones; where checked against another copy, unresolved V genes explain under half of the gap, and the rest is unexplained. In this sample the table shows approximately 28,000 clones, roughly nine tenths of which occur a single time. The ten most abundant clones make up roughly a tenth of the sample. This specimen belongs to a study of OX40 agonist ivuxolimab in advanced cancers. Broadly, across the study: Ivuxolimab was a fully human IgG2 agonistic monoclonal antibody targeting the costimulatory receptor OX40 (CD134). Peripheral TCRbeta sequencing was intended to test whether TCR sequence diversity was altered and clonal T-cell expansion was caused by ivuxolimab. The paper describes the monotherapy dose-escalation part (N ≈ 52 patients) of the phase I trial of ivuxolimab. Among the 52 dose-escalation patients, roughly 20 had hepatocellular carcinoma, roughly 15 melanoma, 9 renal cell carcinoma and 9 head and neck cancer. Intravenous ivuxolimab was administered to patients every 2 weeks at six dose levels: 0.01, 0.1, 0.3, 1.5, 3 and 10 mg/kg. Patients were allowed to have had prior anti-PD-1, anti-PD-L1 or anti-CTLA-4 therapy, and around two fifths of the dose-escalation patients had been treated with checkpoint inhibitors. In the dose-escalation cohort, more than 75% of patients were male, and the mean age was approximately 55 years, with a range of about 20 to 90. Partial responses were achieved by three dose-escalation patients, of whom one had hepatocellular carcinoma and two had cutaneous melanoma.

The full study reports these points: Partial responders in the 0.1-3.0 mg/kg groups had among the lowest normalized peripheral clonal expansion, especially among CD8+ T cells. Clonal expansion of both CD4+ and CD8+ blood T cells was observed from baseline to week 6 at doses 0.1 to 3.0 mg/kg. Which antigens the clonally expanded peripheral T cells were specific for was not determined. After ivuxolimab, CD8+ T cells had more expanded clones than CD4+ T cells on average. Low levels of normalized T-cell clonal expansion were also seen in some patients who did not respond.

The chain couples TRBV7-9 to TRBJ1-2; 7 bases in the middle match TRBD1. This TCR derives from an adult with an advanced solid tumor such as melanoma, head and neck, liver or kidney cancer. The input for sequencing was CD4+ or CD8+ T cells sorted from blood, taken in a trial of the OX40 agonist ivuxolimab. The encoded CDR3 is CASRTLVGQDGYTF. The nucleotide sequence reads TGTGCCAGCAGGACCCTGGTTGGACAGGATGGCTACACCTTC.